This TCR beta chain was observed in a study of T cell changes during pregnancy in multiple sclerosis. CDR1 LNHDA and CDR2 SQIVND come from the germline V gene (reference sequence). V gave up 2 bases and J gave up 1 base, with 12 bases separating them. CDR3 length: 16 residues. This clone was detected once. Generated by immunoSEQ multiplex PCR, the TCRdb table keeps only in-frame clones and is missing some. The profile shows tens of thousands of clones, over 80% of them singletons. The sequence came from a female donor in good health, enrolled as a control in a pregnancy study. This sequence joins TRBV19 and TRBJ1-5, with D unclear. The source was CD4+ T cells from peripheral blood mononuclear cells, collected after pregnancy. In nucleotides, the CDR3 is TGTGCCAGTAGTATAACTAGGGCGGGAAGCAATCAGCCCCAGCATTTT. Protein: CASSITRAGSNQPQHF.